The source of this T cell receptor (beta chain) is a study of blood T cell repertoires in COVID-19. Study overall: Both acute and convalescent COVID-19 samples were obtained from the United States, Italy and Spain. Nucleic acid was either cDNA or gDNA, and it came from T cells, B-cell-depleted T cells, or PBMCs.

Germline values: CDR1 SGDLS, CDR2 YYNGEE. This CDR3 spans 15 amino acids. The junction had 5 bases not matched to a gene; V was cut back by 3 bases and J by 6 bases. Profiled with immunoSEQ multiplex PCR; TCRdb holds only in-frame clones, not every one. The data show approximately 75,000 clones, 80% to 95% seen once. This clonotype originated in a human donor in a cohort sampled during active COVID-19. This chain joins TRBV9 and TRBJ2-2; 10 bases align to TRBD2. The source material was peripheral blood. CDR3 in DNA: TGTGCCAGCAGCGCAAGCGGGGGGGCTTCCGGGGAGCTGTTTTTT. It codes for CASSASGGASGELFF.